This T cell receptor beta chain is drawn from a study of blood T cell repertoires in COVID-19 (dated by TCRdb to the early 2020s). At the level of the whole study: Collaborator samples came from the United States, Italy and Spain and covered acute and convalescent phases of COVID-19. The prospective study material was composed of cDNA or gDNA derived from T cells, B-cell-depleted T cells, or PBMCs. Deeply sampled blood TCRbeta repertoires from subjects exposed to, actively infected with, or recovered from COVID-19 were included in the dataset. The repertoires were made available in a free public database intended to serve as a resource for research on the immune response to SARS-CoV-2. The samples were drawn from the first 160 participants of the ongoing ImmuneRACE study and from some 1,300 subjects provided by 6 global collaborators. A de-identified subject ID, COVID-19 status, age in years and sex were almost always included in the sample metadata. HLA class I and class II types, where available, came from metadata supplied by the sample provider rather than from assay-based typing. What the authors observed across the whole study: Clinical and demographic metadata were provided uncurated, with the amount varying by source and participant.

The collaborating institutions used their own protocols to collect whole blood in K2EDTA tubes. For TCRbeta analysis, collaborators shipped samples as frozen whole blood, isolated PBMCs, or DNA extracted from either of those sample types. In regard to this clone: Its antigen is not yet known. Per-nucleotide qualities are absent, and no much larger clonotype sits a single base away.

CDR3 length: 15 amino acids, cysteine to phenylalanine. The CDR3 DNA has 45 bases and is translated from base 1. Per the germline V gene, MNHEY is the CDR1 and SVGAGI is the CDR2. For this chain, trimming is 7 bases at the V end and 0 bases at the J end, and the number of junction bases without a gene match is 7. The immunoSEQ Assay, a bias-controlled multiplex PCR, was used to amplify TCRbeta CDR3 regions from genomic DNA. In the original analysis: Within the assay, amplification of reference gene primers was used to estimate how many nucleated cells each sample contained. Sequence reads were collapsed and filtered to measure the absolute abundance of every unique TCRbeta CDR3 rearrangement. Productive Simpson clonality was computed per sample as the square root of Simpson's diversity index over productive rearrangements. Sourced from immuneACCESS, this table was stored by TCRdb with only in-frame sequences that have V and J called. A share of the clones is absent; for the studies checked, an unresolved V gene accounts for under half, and the remainder has no known explanation. Clone size and V and J calls were adopted from that table, with D and trimming inferred from the DNA. Within this sample are 60,000 to 90,000 clones, with around 90% of them counted one time only. Together, the top ten hold approximately 4.9% of the sample.

What was sequenced was peripheral blood. The TCR comes from a woman older than 75 with active or convalescent COVID-19. The receptor chain draws on TRBV6-5 and TRBJ2-5, and 8 bases in between align with TRBD1. The CDR3 region reads CASTQGQGHQETQYF. The DNA is as follows: TGTGCCAGCACCCAAGGACAGGGACACCAAGAGACCCAGTACTTC.